Listed below are T cell receptor beta chains from one sample, sequenced in a study of blood T cell repertoires in COVID-19. Some clones are missing from TCRdb's copy, which holds only in-frame ones; the method was immunoSEQ multiplex PCR. In the table there are roughly 230,000 clones, about 79% of which are singletons. Material for sequencing was PBMCs or T cells enriched from blood (not recorded which). These receptors were collected from a woman aged 55 to 70 who had recovered from COVID-19. Both conserved end residues are part of each CDR3. A D gene is named only where the DNA matches it firmly. A row's size may be missing; if present it is once, few, many or a size class.

J gene	clone size	V gene	D gene	CDR3 protein	CDR3 DNA
TRBJ1-1	.	TRBV19	.	CASSTPRADMNTEAFF	TGTGCCAGTAGTACCCCTCGGGCGGACATGAACACTGAAGCTTTCTTT
TRBJ1-2	.	TRBV3-1/TRBV3-2	.	CASSQEVRALGGYTF	TGTGCCAGCAGCCAAGAAGTCAGGGCGCTGGGTGGCTACACCTTC
TRBJ2-5	.	TRBV5-6	.	CASSRVQGGETQYF	TGTGCCAGCAGCCGTGTCCAGGGAGGAGAGACCCAGTACTTC
TRBJ2-4	.	TRBV18	TRBD1	CASSPPTGRGEIQYF	TGTGCCAGCTCACCACCGACAGGGCGCGGCGAGATTCAGTACTTC
TRBJ2-2	.	TRBV18	TRBD2	CASSRRLAGEHLNPNTGELFF	TGTGCCAGCTCACGAAGACTAGCGGGGGAGCACTTAAACCCGAACACCGGGGAGCTGTTTTTT
TRBJ2-3	.	TRBV5-1	.	CASSQTGTDTDTQYF	TGCGCCAGCAGCCAAACAGGGACCGACACAGATACGCAGTATTTT
TRBJ2-3	.	TRBV5-6	.	CASSRDHRPVDTQYF	TGTGCCAGCAGCCGCGATCACAGGCCCGTAGATACGCAGTATTTT
TRBJ1-2	few	TRBV6-2/TRBV6-3	TRBD1	CASSATGILYGYTF	TGTGCCAGCAGCGCGACAGGGATTCTCTATGGCTACACCTTC
TRBJ2-2	.	TRBV14	.	CASSPSSRRGELFF	TGTGCCAGCAGCCCTTCTAGCCGACGCGGGGAGCTGTTTTTT
TRBJ1-1	.	TRBV19	TRBD1	CASSGGTGNTEAFF	TGTGCCAGTAGTGGCGGGACAGGGAACACTGAAGCTTTCTTT
TRBJ1-4	.	TRBV7-8	.	CASSPREGNNEKLFF	TGTGCCAGCAGCCCCCGGGAGGGTAATAATGAAAAACTGTTTTTT
TRBJ1-1	few	TRBV9	TRBD1	CASSYRQGLNTEAFF	TGTGCCAGCAGCTATCGACAGGGCCTTAACACTGAAGCTTTCTTT
TRBJ1-2	.	TRBV5-1	TRBD1	CASGGTGDYGYTF	TGCGCCAGCGGGGGGACAGGGGACTATGGCTACACCTTC
TRBJ2-4	.	TRBV5-4	.	CASSLERGNKNIQYF	TGTGCCAGCAGCTTGGAACGGGGTAATAAAAACATTCAGTACTTC
TRBJ1-1	.	TRBV9	.	CASSVGGEAFF	TGTGCCAGCAGCGTAGGAGGGGAAGCTTTCTTT
TRBJ2-1	once	TRBV4-1	TRBD2	CASSPGLAGGGAYNEQFF	TGCGCCAGCAGCCCCGGACTAGCGGGGGGAGGCGCCTACAATGAGCAGTTCTTC
TRBJ2-7	.	TRBV5-1	.	CASSLSGGGVSYEQYF	TGCGCCAGCAGCTTATCTGGGGGCGGAGTCAGCTACGAGCAGTACTTC
TRBJ1-2	.	TRBV3-1/TRBV3-2	.	CASSPQGSYGYTF	TGTGCCAGCAGCCCCCAGGGGAGCTATGGCTACACCTTC
TRBJ1-3	.	TRBV2	TRBD1	CASSGDSFNTIYF	TGTGCCAGCAGTGGGGACAGTTTCAACACCATATATTTT
TRBJ2-2	.	TRBV5-6	.	CASSLGGRVGNTGELFF	TGTGCCAGCAGCTTGGGGGGCAGGGTTGGAAACACCGGGGAGCTGTTTTTT
TRBJ2-5	.	TRBV18	.	CASSPDNQETQYF	TGTGCCAGCTCACCAGACAACCAAGAGACCCAGTACTTC
TRBJ1-4	.	TRBV7-2	.	CASSLGRGGKLFF	TGTGCCAGCAGCTTAGGCCGGGGGGGAAAACTGTTTTTT
TRBJ2-7	.	TRBV29-1	TRBD1	CSVAWDRAYEQYF	TGCAGCGTTGCGTGGGACAGGGCTTACGAGCAGTACTTC